This T cell receptor beta chain stems from a study of shared clonotypes between healthy human individuals. Clones were sequenced by immunoSEQ multiplex PCR, and TCRdb holds only the in-frame ones, with some missing. The table shows over 400,000 clones, with over 75% occurring only once. The CDR3 totals 16 residues. Looked up from germline, CDR1 is SGHTA and CDR2 is FQGTGA. V trimming: 2 bases; J trimming: 5 bases; junction bases outside the gene matches: 8. In this sample, this clone turned up many times. Sequencing was done on a sample of PBMCs. The receptor was derived from a middle-aged woman in good health. Some clones in this sample may be carry-over from other donors' samples. The chain uses TRBV7-3 and TRBJ2-1, with 8 nucleotides matching TRBD2. CDR3 loop: CASSLVPAGDDNEQFF. Here the CDR3 DNA reads TGTGCCAGCAGCTTAGTTCCAGCGGGGGACGACAATGAGCAGTTCTTC.